The subject of this entry is one TCR beta chain. Its antigen is still unknown. The CDR3 loop spans 14 amino acids. V was clipped by 6 bases and J by 0 bases, with 12 bases between them. CDR1 and CDR2 from the germline V gene are MDHEN and SYDVKM. This record comes from a study of shared clonotypes between healthy human individuals. Study-level points and caveats: Clonotypes which were not shared had lower generation probabilities than clonotypes that all four donors shared.

The repertoire was sequenced with immunoSEQ multiplex PCR; TCRdb's copy has only in-frame clones and lacks some. The table shows about 1.1 million clones, with around 78% occurring only once. The sample was memory CD4+ T cells from PBMCs. Subset of the sample: CD45RA-negative fraction. The rearrangement joins TRBV28 to TRBJ2-7, with D perhaps TRBD1 or TRBD2 (5 bases each). This sequence originates from a man younger than 35 in good health. Some clones in this sample may be carry-over from other donors' samples. CDR3 residues: CASRAGTNSYEQYF. The CDR3 region has the DNA TGTGCCAGCAGGGCCGGGACGAACTCCTACGAGCAGTACTTC.